The 9 T cell receptor beta chains in this list originate from one sample, sequenced in a study of shared clonotypes between healthy human individuals. The repertoire was sequenced with immunoSEQ multiplex PCR; TCRdb's copy has only in-frame clones and lacks some. Among approximately 2,000,000 clones listed, around 90% were seen once. The sequencing input was naive CD4+ T cells from PBMCs. Subset of the sample: CD45RA+ positively selected. These receptors came from a man between 18 and 29 years old in good health. Some clones in this sample may be carry-over from other donors' samples.

This clone was seen only once. As DNA, the CDR3 is TGTGCCAGCTCACCATCCGCGGGGGGTAGAAGCTCCTACGAGCAGTACTTC. Its protein product is CASSPSAGGRSSYEQYF. The genes are TRBV18 and TRBJ2-7; 8 bases are shared with TRBD2. With 2 bases clipped from V and 0 bases from J, the junction kept 9 bases outside the gene matches. Germline CDR1 reads KGHSH; CDR2 reads LQKENI. The CDR3 contains 17 residues. Supplemented by reference TRBV18 and TRBJ2-7, the full variable domain reads NAGVMQNPRHLVRRRGQEARLRCSPMKGHSHVYWYRQLPEEGLKFMVYLQKENIIDESGMPKERFSAEFPKEGPSILRIQQVVRGDSAAYFCASSPSAGGRSSYEQYFGPGTRLTVT.

The chain uses TRBV27 and TRBJ1-5, with D possibly TRBD1 on 5 matching bases. This CDR3 comprises 16 residues. V lost 2 bases, J lost 3 bases, and 14 bases lay in between. Per germline, CDR1 MNHEY and CDR2 SMNVEV (reference sequence). For the CDR3, the DNA is TGTGCCAGCAGTTTAAAAGCAGGGCCCAACAATCAGCCCCAGCATTTT. Protein: CASSLKAGPNNQPQHF.

V usage is TRBV5-4 and J usage is TRBJ2-2; D not certain. This CDR3 is 14 amino acids long. Germline CDR1 SGHNT, CDR2 YYREEE (reference sequence). Trimming took off 1 base at V and 4 bases at J, with 8 bases between the two ends. The CDR3 reads CASSLFEATGELFF. In DNA form, the CDR3 reads TGTGCCAGCAGCTTGTTCGAGGCCACCGGGGAGCTGTTTTTT.

The DNA of the CDR3 is TGTGCCAGCAGCCAGGACAGGACTGGATATGGCTACACCTTC. Translated, it gives CASSQDRTGYGYTF. V is TRBV5-4 and J is TRBJ1-2; TRBD1 matches 7 bases. The CDR3 contains 14 residues. V dropped 4 bases and J dropped 5; count of bases not matched to a gene: 8. CDR1 is SGHNT and CDR2 is YYREEE in the germline V gene (reference sequence).

In the case of this clone: Other DNA sequences of this sample code for an identical CDR3. This sequence joins TRBV20-1 and TRBJ2-5, with D uncertain. The CDR3 loop spans 11 amino acids. Trimming removed 6 bases from V and 5 bases from J, with 10 bases in between. CDR1 and CDR2 (germline): DFQATT, SNEGSKA (reference sequence). CDR3 bases: TGCAGTGCCCGGGCTCGCGAGACCCAGTACTTC. Amino acids: CSARARETQYF.

The chain has TRBV27 and TRBJ1-4; D unresolved. Germline V gives CDR1 MNHEY, CDR2 SMNVEV (reference sequence). V was trimmed by 2 bases and J by 5 bases, leaving 12 bases between them. The CDR3 totals 15 residues. CDR3 in amino acids: CASSLVGPSNEKLFF. Written as DNA, the CDR3 is TGTGCCAGCAGTTTAGTAGGACCCAGCAATGAAAAACTGTTTTTT.

This clone was seen once. V and J are TRBV23-1 and TRBJ2-3, with 7 bases fitting TRBD1. TRBV23-1 has ORF status, its function being uncertain. The CDR3 runs 14 residues. V lost 6 bases, J lost 4 bases, and 7 bases stayed unmatched. The CDR3: CASSPRGQPDTQYF. CDR3 DNA sequence: TGCGCCAGCAGCCCCCGGGGACAGCCAGATACGCAGTATTTT.

This chain connects TRBV6-4 to TRBJ2-1; 10 nucleotides match TRBD2. The CDR3 runs 13 residues. The ends lost 5 bases at V and 7 bases at J; junction bases unmatched: 2. Germline V CDR1 and CDR2: MRHNA, SNTAGT. The CDR3 DNA follows: TGTGCCAGCAGTTGGACTAGCGGAAATGAGCAGTTCTTC. Translated: CASSWTSGNEQFF.

The rearrangement uses TRBV5-8 and TRBJ2-7, with D tentatively TRBD2 (5 bases). The V gene's germline CDR1 is SGHTS and CDR2 YDEGEE. This CDR3 comprises 15 residues. V lost 4 bases and J 3 bases, leaving 17 bases between the germline ends. DNA for the CDR3: TGTGCCAGCAGCCTGGGTTCCGCTAGCTACTACGAGCAGTACTTC. Its translation is CASSLGSASYYEQYF.